The 32 T cell receptor beta chains listed next were all sequenced from one sample in a study of shared clonotypes between healthy human individuals. Sequencing used immunoSEQ multiplex PCR; TCRdb keeps in-frame clones, though not all of them. Among around 980,000 clones listed, 75% to 80% were seen once. Sequencing was carried out using memory CD4+ T cells from PBMCs. Subset denoted: CD45RA-negative fraction. The receptors stem from a man aged 18 to 30 in good health. Some clones in this sample may be carry-over from other donors' samples.

V gene TRBV7-2 combines with J gene TRBJ2-1; no firm D call. V lost 2 bases to trimming and J lost 6 bases, with 11 bases between them. The V gene's germline CDR1 is SGHTA and CDR2 FQGNSA. This CDR3 comprises 14 residues. CDR3 DNA sequence: TGTGCCAGCAGCTTAAGTCTAAGCTCCAATGAGCAGTTCTTC. It translates to CASSLSLSSNEQFF.

Concerning this clone itself: This likely reflects a read error, since a far larger clone is one base away. Other DNA sequences within the sample encode an identical CDR3. This chain uses TRBV2 with TRBJ2-5; TRBD1 matches 8 bases. In germline, CDR1 is SNHLY, CDR2 FYNNEI. CDR3 length: 12 amino acids. The DNA for the CDR3 is TGTGCCAGTCAGGGGGCCGGGGAGACACAGTACTTC. Residues: CASQGAGETQYF.

This chain joins TRBV4-1 and TRBJ2-7; TRBD2 aligns across 9 bases. V was pared by 0 bases and J by 7 bases, with 7 bases of the junction left unmatched. The germline CDR1 and CDR2 sequences are MGHRA and YSYEKL. This CDR3 is built from 15 residues. The CDR3 nucleotides are TGCGCCAGCAGCCAAGACGGCGCGGGAGGGCGTGAGCAGTACTTC. The encoded protein is CASSQDGAGGREQYF.

V is TRBV5-5 and J is TRBJ1-5; the match to TRBD1 covers 10 bases. Germline V gene lookup returns CDR1 SGHKS and CDR2 YYEKEE (reference sequence). The junction had 8 bases not matched to a gene; V was cut back by 6 bases and J by 8 bases. This CDR3 contains 14 residues. CDR3 DNA: TGTGCCAGCATGCCGGGACAGGGGTTCGAGCCCCAGCATTTT. Protein: CASMPGQGFEPQHF.

This clone was counted only a few times. The chain uses TRBV5-1 and TRBJ2-1; 9 nucleotides align to TRBD2. The V gene end was trimmed by 5 bases and the J gene end by 7 bases; junction bases not matched to a gene: 10. Germline CDR1 reads SGHRS; CDR2 reads YFSETQ. This CDR3 has 15 amino acids. In DNA, the CDR3 is TGCGCCAGCAGTTCGACCCCGGGACTAGCTAATGAGCAGTTCTTC. It codes for CASSSTPGLANEQFF.

V and J are TRBV19 and TRBJ1-5, with 7 bases identical to TRBD1. Germline V lookup: CDR1 LNHDA, CDR2 SQIVND (reference sequence). The junction had 9 bases not matched to a gene; V was cut back by 5 bases and J by 5 bases. CDR3 length: 15 amino acids. CDR3 DNA: TGTGCCAGTAGTGGGACGGGACAGCTCTATCAGCCCCAGCATTTT. Protein product: CASSGTGQLYQPQHF.

The chain recombines TRBV7-2 with TRBJ1-1; TRBD1 might be the D (5 bases). Trimming took 2 bases from V and 4 from J, leaving 11 bases between them. Germline CDR1 SGHTA, CDR2 FQGNSA. The CDR3 loop spans 14 amino acids. CDR3 protein: CASSLYGAGTEAFF. The CDR3 coding sequence is TGTGCCAGCAGCTTATACGGGGCGGGCACTGAAGCTTTCTTT.

The V call is TRBV7-2, the J call TRBJ2-5; D is unresolved. CDR3 size: 13 residues. With 0 bases removed from V and 5 bases from J, the gap between germline ends came to 7 bases. Germline lookup yields CDR1 SGHTA and CDR2 FQGNSA. The CDR3 region is CASSLAKEETQYF. As DNA, the CDR3 is TGTGCCAGCAGCTTAGCGAAGGAGGAGACCCAGTACTTC.

In its sample, this clone was seen many times. The chain has TRBV7-2 and TRBJ1-3; the D gene is possibly TRBD1 (5 bases). CDR3 length equals 19 residues. V lost 2 bases, J lost 0 bases, and 20 bases lay in between. The V gene's germline CDR1 is SGHTA and CDR2 FQGNSA. CDR3 amino acids: CASSLLRQGRSPSGNTIYF. The CDR3 nucleotides read TGTGCCAGCAGCTTACTCCGCCAGGGCAGGTCACCCTCTGGAAACACCATATATTTT.

The gene calls are TRBV6-5 and TRBJ2-1; D is ambiguous. The germline V gene encodes CDR1 MNHEY and CDR2 SVGAGI. The CDR3 has 14 residues. With 0 bases removed from V and 6 bases from J, the gap between germline ends came to 9 bases. CDR3 coding DNA: TGTGCCAGCAGTTACTCGCTCGTGCTCAATGAGCAGTTCTTC. It specifies CASSYSLVLNEQFF.

The rearrangement links TRBV15 to TRBJ2-3, with 7 positions matching TRBD1. The V segment lost 8 bases and the J segment 3 bases; nucleotides outside the gene matches: 11. Looked up from germline, CDR1 is LNHNV and CDR2 is YYDKDF (reference sequence). The CDR3 contains 15 residues. This CDR3 reads CATLENRGGTDTQYF. In nucleotides, the CDR3 is TGTGCCACCTTAGAAAACAGGGGTGGGACAGATACGCAGTATTTT.

A word on this clone: A read error is possible here, since a much larger clone lies one base away. This chain joins TRBV2 and TRBJ1-1; D is undetermined. Per the germline V gene, CDR1 is SNHLY and CDR2 is FYNNEI. The V end was cut by 6 bases, the J end by 1 base, with 9 bases between. The CDR3 loop spans 13 amino acids. CDR3 loop: CASRGWGNTEAFF. The DNA for the CDR3 is TGTGCCAGCAGGGGGTGGGGGAACACTGAAGCTTTCTTT.

J is TRBJ1-5 and V is TRBV15, with D possibly TRBD1 on 5 matching bases. The V gene lost 1 base and the J gene lost 0 bases, with 13 bases spanning the gap. This CDR3 region has 17 residues. CDR1 and CDR2 (germline): LNHNV, YYDKDF (reference sequence). The CDR3 loop reads CATSRGNAGVSNQPQHF. In DNA, the CDR3 is TGTGCCACCAGCAGAGGGAATGCGGGGGTTAGCAATCAGCCCCAGCATTTT.

The chain carries TRBV15 and TRBJ2-5; D is tentatively TRBD1 or TRBD2 (5 bases each). The CDR3 extends over 15 amino acids. V lost 5 bases and J 0 bases, leaving 13 bases between the germline ends. The germline gives CDR1 LNHNV, CDR2 YYDKDF (reference sequence). The CDR3 loop is CATSARDGYQETQYF. The DNA for the CDR3 is TGTGCCACCAGCGCCCGGGACGGCTACCAAGAGACCCAGTACTTC. Full variable domain (remainder filled in from reference TRBV15 and TRBJ2-5): DAMVIQNPRYQVTQFGKPVTLSCSQTLNHNVMYWYQQKSSQAPKLLFHYYDKDFNNEADTPDNFQSRRPNTSFCFLDIRSPGLGDTAMYLCATSARDGYQETQYFGPGTRLLVL.

This clone showed up just a few times. One base away lies a much larger clone, so this may be a sequencing read error. This same CDR3 is encoded by further DNA sequences in the sample. The J gene is TRBJ1-1, the V gene TRBV7-9; TRBD1 aligns across 9 bases. This CDR3 has 13 amino acids. Germline V gene sequence: CDR1 SEHNR, CDR2 FQNEAQ (reference sequence). The junction had 0 bases not matched to a gene; V was cut back by 3 bases and J by 4 bases. DNA for the CDR3: TGTGCCAGCAGCTTGACAGGGGGCACTGAAGCTTTCTTT. Protein: CASSLTGGTEAFF.

The rearrangement links TRBV6-5 to TRBJ1-2; a possible D gene is TRBD1 (5 bases). Germline V gene lookup returns CDR1 MNHEY and CDR2 SVGAGI. The CDR3 spans 15 residues. V was cut by 2 bases and J by 4 bases, with 14 bases left in between. CDR3 nucleotide sequence: TGTGCCAGCAGTTACCGGGGGGACGAATCCTATGGCTACACCTTC. As protein: CASSYRGDESYGYTF.

The V gene is TRBV4-2, the J gene TRBJ2-5, with D possibly called TRBD1 or TRBD2 (6 bases each). The CDR3 extends over 18 amino acids. The germline V gene has CDR1 LGHNA and CDR2 YNFKEQ. The V and J ends lost 1 base and 1 base respectively, with 19 bases between them. CDR3 sequence (DNA): TGTGCCAGCAGCCAAGTCTCGCTGGGAGGAGGGGGCCAAGAGACCCAGTACTTC. This sequence encodes CASSQVSLGGGGQETQYF.

Comment on this clone: This probably arose from a read error, given a far larger clone one base away. This chain connects TRBV30 to TRBJ1-2; 8 positions match TRBD1. J lost 8 bases, V lost 0 bases, and 8 bases had no gene match. Germline CDR1 is GTSNPN and CDR2 is SVGIG (reference sequence). This CDR3 has 14 residues. The CDR3 is CAWSVRQGLRGYTF. The CDR3 nucleotides read TGTGCCTGGAGTGTAAGACAGGGGCTTAGGGGCTACACCTTC.

This clone was seen more than once but under ten times. The chain couples TRBV18 to TRBJ1-4; 7 bases agree with TRBD1. The V segment lost 4 bases and the J segment 4 bases; nucleotides outside the gene matches: 3. Germline assignment: CDR1 KGHSH and CDR2 LQKENI. There are 14 residues in the CDR3. The CDR3 bases are TGTGCCAGCTCACAGAGACAGGGTAATGAAAAACTGTTTTTT. Its protein is CASSQRQGNEKLFF. Complete variable domain (other parts from reference TRBV18 and TRBJ1-4): NAGVMQNPRHLVRRRGQEARLRCSPMKGHSHVYWYRQLPEEGLKFMVYLQKENIIDESGMPKERFSAEFPKEGPSILRIQQVVRGDSAAYFCASSQRQGNEKLFFGSGTQLSVL.

This clone has only a few counts. The V gene is TRBV5-1, the J gene TRBJ2-7; perhaps TRBD2 as D (5 bases). Germline values: CDR1 SGHRS, CDR2 YFSETQ. The CDR3 length is 13 residues. With 2 bases removed from V and 2 bases from J, the gap between germline ends came to 8 bases. CDR3 region: CASSLREPYEQYF. As DNA, the CDR3 is TGCGCCAGCAGCTTAAGGGAGCCCTACGAGCAGTACTTC.

In this sample, this clone turned up once. The chain recombines TRBV19 with TRBJ2-3, with a tentative D call TRBD1 (6 bases). CDR3 length: 14 amino acids. Germline V lookup: CDR1 LNHDA, CDR2 SQIVND (reference sequence). Trimming removed 3 bases from V and 4 bases from J, with 11 bases in between. The CDR3 nucleotides are TGTGCCAGTAGTATCAGGACAGCTGCAGATACGCAGTATTTT. It translates to CASSIRTAADTQYF.

V usage is TRBV7-2 and J usage is TRBJ2-7, with TRBD2 matching over 9 bases. Germline V gives CDR1 SGHTA, CDR2 FQGNSA. The CDR3 contains 16 residues. After removal of 5 bases from V and 3 bases from J, the junction contained 11 bases not matched to a gene. The CDR3 sequence: CASSKYRASGIYEQYF. CDR3 DNA sequence: TGTGCCAGCAGCAAATATCGGGCTAGCGGGATCTACGAGCAGTACTTC. The complete variable domain, with remaining parts taken from reference TRBV7-2 and TRBJ2-7, reads GAGVSQSPSNKVTEKGKDVELRCDPISGHTALYWYRQSLGQGLEFLIYFQGNSAPDKSGLPSDRFSAERTGGSVSTLTIQRTQQEDSAVYLCASSKYRASGIYEQYFGPGTRLTVT.

This chain joins TRBV25-1 and TRBJ2-1, with D perhaps TRBD1 (5 bases). Germline CDR1 MGHDK, CDR2 SYGVNS. V was trimmed by 8 bases and J by 3 bases, leaving 20 bases between them. CDR3 length: 16 amino acids. The CDR3 DNA reads as TGTGCCAGCGTCCCTCCAGGGTCCCGCTTCTACAATGAGCAGTTCTTC. It codes for CASVPPGSRFYNEQFF.

The CDR3 DNA reads as TGTGCCAGCAGCTGGGAATCCACCGGGGAGCTGTTTTTT. The encoded protein is CASSWESTGELFF. The rearrangement uses TRBV7-9 and TRBJ2-2; unclear D gene. The CDR3 runs 13 residues. The V gene lost 4 bases and the J gene lost 4 bases, with 7 bases spanning the gap. Germline lookup yields CDR1 SEHNR and CDR2 FQNEAQ (reference sequence).

Comment on this clone: The sample has other DNA sequences that encode this CDR3 too. The chain links TRBV5-4 to TRBJ2-1; 8 bases map to TRBD1. This CDR3 has 15 residues. Germline lookup yields CDR1 SGHNT and CDR2 YYREEE (reference sequence). Trimming at V came to 4 bases and at J to 0 bases, leaving 3 bases not matched to a gene. The CDR3 DNA reads TGTGCCAGCAGCCCGACAGGGGACTCCTACAATGAGCAGTTCTTC. Protein sequence: CASSPTGDSYNEQFF. Full variable domain (missing parts from reference TRBV5-4 and TRBJ2-1): ETGVTQSPTHLIKTRGQQVTLRCSSQSGHNTVSWYQQALGQGPQFIFQYYREEENGRGNFPPRFSGLQFPNYSSELNVNALELDDSALYLCASSPTGDSYNEQFFGPGTRLTVL.

This rearrangement joins TRBV25-1 to TRBJ1-3; no clear D. The CDR3 contains 14 residues. The V gene lost 3 bases and the J gene lost 2 bases, with 8 bases spanning the gap. Germline CDR1 is MGHDK and CDR2 is SYGVNS. In DNA form, the CDR3 reads TGTGCCAGCAGTGATACGAATACTGGAAACACCATATATTTT. Translating it yields CASSDTNTGNTIYF. Based on the CDR3 plus reference TRBV25-1 and TRBJ1-3, the full variable domain is EADIYQTPRYLVIGTGKKITLECSQTMGHDKMYWYQQDPGMELHLIHYSYGVNSTEKGDLSSESTVSRIRTEHFPLTLESARPSHTSQYLCASSDTNTGNTIYFGEGSWLTVV.

CDR3 sequence (DNA): TGTGCCAGCAGTGGGCACGCGAACACCGGGGAGCTGTTTTTT. Protein sequence: CASSGHANTGELFF. This rearrangement joins TRBV28 to TRBJ2-2; no definite D call. CDR1 is MDHEN, CDR2 SYDVKM, per germline. V was pared by 5 bases and J by 0 bases, with 7 bases between. The CDR3 has 14 residues.

In the case of this clone: The sample contains more than one DNA sequence encoding this CDR3. This chain's CDR3 is CASSDVGQETQYF. The DNA for the CDR3 is TGTGCCAGCAGTGATGTCGGTCAAGAGACCCAGTACTTC. The rearrangement links TRBV2 to TRBJ2-5; D unclear. V was pared by 3 bases and J by 2 bases, with 7 bases between. The CDR3 consists of 13 residues. In germline, CDR1 is SNHLY, CDR2 FYNNEI.

The rearrangement joins TRBV5-4 to TRBJ1-1, with D possibly TRBD1 on 5 matching bases. The CDR3 length is 13 residues. Germline-derived CDR1 and CDR2 are SGHNT and YYREEE (reference sequence). Trimming left V 4 bases short and J 3 bases short, with 10 bases between. Written as DNA, the CDR3 is TGTGCCAGCAGCCGGTTGGGGGACACTGAAGCTTTCTTT. Translating gives CASSRLGDTEAFF.

CDR3 in amino acids: CASSRTGVNTEAFF. DNA of the CDR3: TGTGCCAGCAGCAGGACAGGGGTGAACACTGAAGCTTTCTTT. V usage is TRBV6-5 and J usage is TRBJ1-1, with 9 bases lining up with TRBD1. V was clipped by 6 bases and J by 0 bases; unmatched bases: 2. Germline V gene lookup returns CDR1 MNHEY and CDR2 SVGAGI. This CDR3 region has 14 residues.

Details on this clone: Its ends do not fully match the called genes, so a read error is possible. This chain uses TRBV7-2 with TRBJ2-1, with a weak D call TRBD2 (5 bases). There are 14 residues in the CDR3. CDR1 SGHTA and CDR2 FQGNSA come from the germline V gene. This CDR3 is CASSLPSSHNEQFF. In nucleotides, the CDR3 is TGTGCCAGCAGCCTTCCTAGCTCCCACAATGAGCAGTTCTTC.

V and J are TRBV7-6 and TRBJ2-7; tentatively, D is TRBD1 (5 bases). Trimming stripped 8 bases from V and 0 bases from J, with 14 bases between. The CDR3 is 14 amino acids. The germline CDR1 and CDR2 sequences are SGHVS and FNYEAQ. The CDR3 loop reads CASLPGRISYEQYF. The CDR3 DNA reads TGTGCCAGCCTGCCAGGGCGGATCTCCTACGAGCAGTACTTC.